This record looks at one T cell receptor beta chain sequence and its context. Its antigen remains unknown. The data were produced by immunoSEQ multiplex PCR, yet TCRdb's version contains in-frame clones alone and is incomplete. This table has around 160,000 clones, about 91% appearing once. This record belongs to a study of T cell responses to AZD1222 COVID-19 vaccine. Whole-study context: Analyses pooled second doses at about 4 or about 12 weeks.

Study-wide points: Baseline seropositivity characterized only six AZD1222 recipients. Reportedly, nearly half of unique spike TCRs recognized epitopes outside B.1.351/B.1.1.7 mutations. Only after the peak T cell response were repertoires sampled.

CDR1 is MRHNA, CDR2 SNTAGT, per germline. Trimming removed 6 bases from V and 0 bases from J, with 14 bases in between. CDR3 length: 15 amino acids. The input for sequencing was peripheral blood, taken on day 0 of AZD1222 vaccination. This TCR was sampled from an adult in good health. V is TRBV6-4 and J is TRBJ1-1, with D perhaps matching TRBD1 (6 bases). This CDR3 reads CASRLETGMNTEAFF. In nucleotides, the CDR3 is TGTGCCAGCAGACTCGAGACAGGTATGAACACTGAAGCTTTCTTT.